This TCR beta chain was obtained from a study of control samples from healthy donors and cancer patients. Germline-derived CDR1 and CDR2 are SGHTS and YDEGEE. V dropped 4 bases and J dropped 2 bases, with 20 bases sitting between them. The CDR3 extends over 17 amino acids. Sequenced by immunoSEQ multiplex PCR; TCRdb stores in-frame clones only, minus some. Of 350,000 to 450,000 clones in the sample, about nine tenths were seen once. This rearrangement joins TRBV5-8 to TRBJ2-3; TRBD1 might be the D (5 bases). Sequencing was performed on PBMCs. The sequence came from a man aged 35-49 years with head and neck cancer. CDR3 residues: CASSAPRDSNFTDTQYF. In DNA form, the CDR3 reads TGTGCCAGCAGCGCTCCCCGAGACAGCAACTTCACAGATACGCAGTATTTT.